A single sample gave rise to the 23 T cell receptor beta chains below, sequenced in a study of T cell responses to AZD1222 COVID-19 vaccine. Some clones are missing from TCRdb's copy, which holds only in-frame ones; the method was immunoSEQ multiplex PCR. This table has about 120,000 clones, about nine tenths appearing once. Sequencing was performed on peripheral blood, taken on day 0 of AZD1222 vaccination. These receptors all stem from an adult in good health.

This chain uses TRBV15 with TRBJ2-7, with 12 bases matching TRBD2. The CDR3 extends over 18 amino acids. V shed 5 bases, J shed 1 base, and the junction held 12 bases outside the gene matches. Looked up from germline, CDR1 is LNHNV and CDR2 is YYDKDF (reference sequence). The CDR3 sequence: CATSSIGLAGKSSYEQYF. The CDR3 DNA sequence: TGTGCCACCAGCTCTATCGGACTAGCGGGAAAAAGTTCCTACGAGCAGTACTTC.

The gene calls are TRBV2 and TRBJ1-2; tentatively, D is TRBD1 (5 bases). The germline CDR1 and CDR2 sequences are SNHLY and FYNNEI. V gave up 6 bases and J gave up 2 bases, with 7 bases separating them. This CDR3 comprises 12 residues. The CDR3 bases are TGTGCCAGCAGCCGGGACAACTATGGCTACACCTTC. Amino acids: CASSRDNYGYTF.

V is TRBV5-1 and J is TRBJ2-7, with D perhaps TRBD1 or TRBD2 (5 bases each). The CDR3 runs 15 residues. The V end lost 3 bases, the J end lost 0 bases, and 13 bases lay between the germline ends. CDR1 and CDR2 (germline): SGHRS, YFSETQ. CDR3 sequence reads: CASSWGAGSSYEQYF. The CDR3 DNA is TGCGCCAGCAGCTGGGGAGCAGGGAGCTCCTACGAGCAGTACTTC.

This chain's CDR3 is CASSVDGNSNQPQHF. The CDR3, as DNA: TGTGCCAGCAGCGTAGACGGTAATAGCAATCAGCCCCAGCATTTT. V is TRBV9 and J is TRBJ1-5; D gene unclear. V was clipped by 0 bases and J by 0 bases, with 7 bases between them. The CDR3 is 15 residues long. Germline V gene sequence: CDR1 SGDLS, CDR2 YYNGEE.

The genes are TRBV28 and TRBJ2-7; the D gene is possibly TRBD2 (6 bases). Trimming removed 4 bases from V and 3 bases from J, with 16 bases in between. The CDR3 runs to 15 residues. In germline, CDR1 is MDHEN, CDR2 SYDVKM. The CDR3 nucleotides are TGTGCCAGCAGTTCCCTGGTGGGGGGAGACTACGAGCAGTACTTC. It yields the protein CASSSLVGGDYEQYF.

This clone was recorded only once. The chain links TRBV18 to TRBJ2-7, with D possibly being TRBD1 (6 bases). V shed 6 bases and J shed 6 bases, with 12 bases lying between them. Germline V gene lookup returns CDR1 KGHSH and CDR2 LQKENI. The CDR3 sequence is 12 residues long. The CDR3 sequence is CASSQGYSEQYF. DNA of the CDR3: TGTGCCAGCTCCCAGGGGTATAGCGAGCAGTACTTC.

This sequence joins TRBV11-1 and TRBJ1-6, with D maybe TRBD1 (6 bases). Per germline, CDR1 SGHAT and CDR2 FQDESV (reference sequence). The CDR3 spans 16 residues. Trimming removed 5 bases at V and 7 bases at J, with 18 bases between. In DNA, the CDR3 is TGTGCCAGCAGCGCTCAAGCAGGGGCGGTAAATTCACCCCTCCACTTT. Translated: CASSAQAGAVNSPLHF.

This chain links TRBV5-8 with TRBJ1-2; D call uncertain. Germline assignment: CDR1 SGHTS and CDR2 YDEGEE. The length of the CDR3 is 16 residues. The V end was cut by 4 bases, the J end by 3 bases, with 19 bases between. The CDR3: CASSPFARAGDYGYTF. DNA for the CDR3: TGTGCCAGCAGCCCATTTGCAAGGGCCGGGGACTATGGCTACACCTTC.

The table lists this clone with a few counts. The chain is built from TRBV5-1 and TRBJ2-3, with 12 nucleotides matching TRBD2. The CDR3 spans 16 residues. Trimming took 0 bases from V and 6 from J; bases not matched to a gene: 5. The germline CDR1 and CDR2 sequences are SGHRS and YFSETQ. The CDR3 bases are TGCGCCAGCAGCTTGGGACTAGCGGGAGCCGCGGATACGCAGTATTTT. This encodes CASSLGLAGAADTQYF.

The rearrangement links TRBV10-1 to TRBJ1-1; D possibly corresponds to TRBD1 (6 bases). From germline, CDR1 is WNHNN and CDR2 SYGVQD (reference sequence). The CDR3 length is 16 residues. The V end was cut by 4 bases, the J end by 1 base, with 16 bases between. The CDR3 bases are TGCGCCAGCAGTGGGAAGTACAGGGAGAGGAACACTGAAGCTTTCTTT. Its protein is CASSGKYRERNTEAFF.

This clone showed up just once. This rearrangement joins TRBV12-5 to TRBJ2-2, with D possibly TRBD1 on 6 matching bases. Germline V gene data show CDR1 as LGHNT and CDR2 as FRNRAP. Deletions cut 4 bases from V and 5 bases from J, with 14 bases between. This CDR3 has 15 residues. This chain's CDR3 is CASGSGHLRTGELFF. CDR3 bases: TGTGCTAGTGGTTCGGGACATCTTAGGACCGGGGAGCTGTTTTTT.

This chain links TRBV27 with TRBJ1-1; D is perhaps TRBD1 (6 bases). Germline CDR1 reads MNHEY; CDR2 reads SMNVEV (reference sequence). Trimming removed 4 bases at V and 10 bases at J, with 19 bases between. This CDR3 has 14 residues. CDR3 sequence: CASSYIGGRLLAFF. CDR3 DNA: TGTGCCAGCAGTTATATAGGGGGGAGGCTGTTAGCTTTCTTT.

The J gene is TRBJ2-7, the V gene TRBV7-8; D gene uncertain. Germline V gene data show CDR1 as SGHVS and CDR2 as FQNEAQ. The CDR3 is 13 residues long. Deletions cut 5 bases from V and 3 bases from J, with 11 bases between. CDR3 sequence reads: CASSAPNYYEQYF. The CDR3 DNA sequence: TGTGCCAGCAGCGCTCCTAATTACTACGAGCAGTACTTC.

This chain connects TRBV24-1 to TRBJ2-1, with D perhaps matching TRBD1 (6 bases). V lost 2 bases and J 6 bases, leaving 13 bases between the germline ends. This CDR3 contains 15 residues. Per the germline V gene, CDR1 is KGHDR and CDR2 is SFDVKD. The CDR3 loop is CATSDSGVKGNEQFF. DNA of the CDR3: TGTGCCACCAGTGATTCAGGGGTGAAAGGCAATGAGCAGTTCTTC.

This rearrangement joins TRBV30 to TRBJ1-1, with D unresolved. The germline gives CDR1 GTSNPN, CDR2 SVGIG (reference sequence). The CDR3 is 13 amino acids. With 2 bases removed from V and 1 base from J, the gap between germline ends came to 8 bases. The CDR3 protein is CAWSILKNTEAFF. CDR3 in DNA: TGTGCCTGGAGTATACTTAAGAACACTGAAGCTTTCTTT.

The chain has TRBV10-3 and TRBJ1-2; D perhaps matches TRBD1 (6 bases). The germline V gene encodes CDR1 ENHRY and CDR2 SYGVKD. This CDR3 spans 17 amino acids. V was cut by 2 bases and J by 5 bases, with 21 bases left in between. CDR3 DNA sequence: TGTGCCATCAGTGAGGGAGGACAGTATCGGGTGGGTTATGGCTACACCTTC. The encoded protein is CAISEGGQYRVGYGYTF.

The chain combines TRBV28 with TRBJ1-2, with TRBD1 identical over 7 bases. The germline V gene encodes CDR1 MDHEN and CDR2 SYDVKM. The junction had 2 bases not matched to a gene; V was cut back by 4 bases and J by 3 bases. This CDR3 has 13 residues. In DNA form, the CDR3 reads TGTGCCAGCAGTTACGGGACAGACTATGGCTACACCTTC. Amino acids: CASSYGTDYGYTF.

The chain has TRBV10-3 and TRBJ2-4; D remains ambiguous. The CDR3 is 12 residues long. V was pared by 0 bases and J by 8 bases, with 5 bases between. The germline V gene has CDR1 ENHRY and CDR2 SYGVKD. For the CDR3, the DNA is TGTGCCATCAGTGAGTCTTCGGACATTCAGTACTTC. Its protein is CAISESSDIQYF.

The CDR3 coding sequence is TGTGCCAGCACATCCACTCTAGCGACTACGCAGTATTTT. Translation: CASTSTLATTQYF. The genes are TRBV6-6 and TRBJ2-3, with D possibly TRBD2 on 6 matching bases. Trimming took 7 bases from V and 8 from J, leaving 16 bases between them. Germline V gene data show CDR1 as MNHNY and CDR2 as SVGAGI (reference sequence). This CDR3 contains 13 residues.

This chain uses TRBV5-6 with TRBJ2-7; tentatively, D is TRBD2 (5 bases). The V gene's germline CDR1 is SGHDT and CDR2 YYEEEE. Trimming took 4 bases from V and 8 from J, leaving 19 bases between them. This CDR3 spans 14 amino acids. The DNA of the CDR3 is TGTGCCAGCAGCCCAATAGGTGGGGAGTCCAAGCAGTACTTC. Translating it yields CASSPIGGESKQYF. Looking up the rest from reference TRBV5-6 and TRBJ2-7 gives the full variable domain: DAGVTQSPTHLIKTRGQQVTLRCSPKSGHDTVSWYQQALGQGPQFIFQYYEEEERQRGNFPDRFSGHQFPNYSSELNVNALLLGDSALYLCASSPIGGESKQYFGPGTRLTVT.

The rearrangement joins TRBV27 to TRBJ2-7; TRBD2 matches at 8 bases. The CDR3 runs 15 residues. The germline V gene encodes CDR1 MNHEY and CDR2 SMNVEV (reference sequence). The J segment lost 0 bases and the V segment lost 1 base, leaving 2 bases of the junction unmatched. CDR3 bases: TGTGCCAGCAGTTTATTAGCGGGGATCTCCTACGAGCAGTACTTC. As protein: CASSLLAGISYEQYF.

As regards this clone: Different DNA sequences within this sample yield the same CDR3. The rearrangement joins TRBV27 to TRBJ1-6; no clear D gene. CDR3 length: 12 residues. Per the germline V gene, CDR1 is MNHEY and CDR2 is SMNVEV (reference sequence). V was trimmed by 3 bases and J by 6 bases, leaving 3 bases between them. As DNA, the CDR3 is TGTGCCAGCAGTTTTTCTAATTCACCCCTCCACTTT. Residues: CASSFSNSPLHF.

The rearrangement joins TRBV18 to TRBJ1-2, with TRBD1 matching over 7 bases. The CDR3 covers 12 residues. Per germline, CDR1 KGHSH and CDR2 LQKENI. With 6 bases clipped from V and 4 bases from J, the junction kept 2 bases outside the gene matches. CDR3 nucleotide sequence: TGTGCCAGCTCGCGGGACAGCTATGGCTACACCTTC. Translating it yields CASSRDSYGYTF.